The clone carrying this T cell receptor beta chain was seen only once. This sample is part of a study of blood T cell repertoires in COVID-19. Study-level information: The samples span acute and convalescent COVID-19 from the United States, Italy and Spain. PBMCs, B-cell-depleted T cells, or T cells provided the cDNA or gDNA that made up the material.

In the original analysis: Estimates of nucleated cell counts were drawn from the amplification of reference gene primers. Assay: immunoSEQ multiplex PCR; the TCRdb copy retains only in-frame clones and omits some. D and trimming come from the DNA, and the V and J calls and clone size come from that table. The sample records about 170,000 clones, 88% being singletons. In germline, CDR1 is MNHEY, CDR2 SVGEGT. This CDR3 comprises 16 residues. V shed 2 bases and J shed 0 bases, with 13 bases lying between them. The TCR was taken from a man aged 50 to 60 who had recovered from COVID-19. The gene calls are TRBV6-2 or TRBV6-3 and TRBJ1-1; no firm D call. Sample: peripheral blood. This CDR3 is CASSYRGRFMNTEAFF. The CDR3 DNA reads TGTGCCAGCAGTTACCGTGGCAGATTCATGAACACTGAAGCTTTCTTT.